The clone carrying this TCR beta chain was counted ten times or more. Antigen unknown. CDR1 and CDR2 (germline): SGHTA, FQGNSA. The CDR3 sequence is 16 residues long. V gave up 1 base and J gave up 4 bases, with 13 bases separating them. This sample was taken from a study of early T cells in non-severe SARS-CoV-2 infection. About the research overall: The chains were unpaired, and the sequenced material was bulk RNA from unsorted whole blood.

Broader study findings: The matching step, a VDJdb search, favored anti-spike CD8 responses and missed private and CD4 specificities.

As part of library construction, unique molecular identifiers were attached to individual cDNA molecules. TCRdb reanalysed the 5' RACE reads using MiXCR and keeps one entry per CDR3 protein. Found here are about 29,000 distinct CDR3 sequences, roughly 4.5% of them singletons; the top ten hold around 6.3%. The V call is TRBV7-2, the J call TRBJ1-4, with a possible D match to TRBD1 (5 bases). Sequencing used whole blood. This clonotype originated in an adult who was a healthcare worker with PCR-confirmed SARS-CoV-2 infection or an uninfected control (not recorded which). The CDR3 reads CASSLVSGRVNEKLFF. The CDR3 coding sequence is TGTGCCAGCAGCTTAGTGTCGGGGCGGGTTAATGAAAAACTGTTTTTT.